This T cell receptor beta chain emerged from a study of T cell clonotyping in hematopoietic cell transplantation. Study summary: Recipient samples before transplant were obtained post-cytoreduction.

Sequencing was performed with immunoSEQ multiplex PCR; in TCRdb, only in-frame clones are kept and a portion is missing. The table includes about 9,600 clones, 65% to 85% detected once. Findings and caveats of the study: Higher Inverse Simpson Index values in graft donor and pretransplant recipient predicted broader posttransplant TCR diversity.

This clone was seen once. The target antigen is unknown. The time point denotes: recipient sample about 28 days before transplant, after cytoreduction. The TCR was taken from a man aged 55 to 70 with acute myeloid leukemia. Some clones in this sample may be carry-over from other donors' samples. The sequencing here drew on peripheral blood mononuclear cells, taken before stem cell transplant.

The DNA of the CDR3 is TGTGCCAGTAGTACTAGCGGGGGGGCCAAAAACATTCAGTACTTC. Residues: CASSTSGGAKNIQYF. The chain carries TRBV19 and TRBJ2-4; TRBD2 matches at 11 bases. The CDR3 has 15 residues. V gave up 4 bases and J gave up 1 base; unmatched junction bases: 0. CDR1 and CDR2 (germline): LNHDA, SQIVND (reference sequence). The full variable domain, completed using reference TRBV19 and TRBJ2-4, is DGGITQSPKYLFRKEGQNVTLSCEQNLNHDAMYWYRQDPGQGLRLIYYSQIVNDFQKGDIAEGYSVSREKKESFPLTVTSAQKNPTAFYLCASSTSGGAKNIQYFGAGTRLSVL.